A selection of T cell receptor beta chains follows, all from one sample in a study of T cells in Graves' hyperthyroidism and ophthalmopathy. In TCRdb, the multiplex PCR reads were re-called with MiXCR into one record per CDR3 protein. In the table there are a few hundred thousand distinct CDR3 sequences, around 21% of which are singletons. The sample taken for sequencing was blood. The source is a man aged 18 to 30 with Graves' hyperthyroidism. Each CDR3 is given with its conserved first and last residue. Fields, in order: D gene, V gene, J gene, clone size, CDR3 protein, CDR3 DNA. A D gene is named only where the DNA matches it firmly. Clone size appears in some rows only: once, few, many, or a class for an expanded clone.

TRBD1	TRBV28	TRBJ2-7	many	CASRGQGAPGDEQYF	TGTGCCAGCAGGGGACAGGGAGCCCCCGGGGACGAGCAGTACTTC
.	TRBV7-9	TRBJ1-2	.	CASSQGRIPNYGYTF	TGTGCCAGCAGCCAGGGACGGATCCCTAACTATGGCTACACCTTC
.	TRBV19	TRBJ2-5	.	CASTLDGGGETQYF	TGTGCCAGTACTCTGGACGGTGGCGGAGAGACCCAGTACTTC
.	TRBV29-1	TRBJ1-3	many	CSVGGRGTGNTIYF	TGCAGCGTGGGGGGCAGGGGCACTGGAAACACCATATATTTT
.	TRBV6-2/TRBV6-3	TRBJ1-2	few	CASSYSRSGYTF	TGTGCCAGCAGTTACTCGAGAAGTGGCTACACCTTC
.	TRBV20-1	TRBJ2-5	.	CSARRGSQETQYF	TGCAGTGCTCGACGCGGAAGTCAAGAGACCCAGTACTTC
TRBD2	TRBV7-8	TRBJ2-5	few	CASSDGSGRKTQYF	TGTGCCAGCAGTGACGGTAGCGGGAGGAAGACCCAGTACTTC
.	TRBV2	TRBJ1-2	many	CASVLGGPNYGYTF	TGTGCCAGTGTATTGGGGGGCCCTAACTATGGCTACACCTTC
.	TRBV2	TRBJ2-7	many	CASSEAPSYEQYF	TGTGCCAGCAGTGAAGCGCCTTCCTACGAGCAGTACTTC
TRBD1	TRBV29-1	TRBJ2-7	many	CSVRGQGADEQYF	TGCAGCGTGAGGGGACAGGGGGCAGACGAGCAGTACTTC
TRBD1	TRBV2	TRBJ1-1	.	CASREATGTGGGYTEAFF	TGTGCCAGCAGGGAGGCTACCGGGACAGGGGGCGGGTACACTGAAGCTTTCTTT
TRBD1	TRBV11-2	TRBJ1-2	.	CASSPGQGLDGYTF	TGTGCCAGCAGCCCAGGACAGGGTCTTGATGGCTACACCTTC
.	TRBV9	TRBJ1-2	few	CASSPLQVAHYGYTF	TGTGCCAGCAGCCCCCTTCAAGTAGCTCACTATGGCTACACCTTC
TRBD1	TRBV7-8	TRBJ1-2	many	CASSNAGTGGNYGYTF	TGTGCCAGCAGCAACGCCGGGACAGGGGGGAACTATGGCTACACCTTC
.	TRBV12-3/TRBV12-4	TRBJ1-1	many	CASSLGPIEAEAFF	TGTGCCAGCAGTTTAGGTCCCATCGAGGCTGAAGCTTTCTTT
.	TRBV7-9	TRBJ1-1	many	CASRAGTVNTEAFF	TGTGCCAGCAGGGCCGGGACGGTGAACACTGAAGCTTTCTTT
.	TRBV18	TRBJ1-1	few	CASSPNRGAQTEAFF	TGTGCCAGCTCACCAAACCGGGGGGCGCAGACTGAAGCTTTCTTT
.	TRBV19	TRBJ1-5	.	CATRRTIYSNQPQHF	TGTGCCACCAGGAGGACAATTTATAGCAATCAGCCCCAGCATTTT
TRBD1	TRBV28	TRBJ2-7	.	CASREPGQGSEQYF	TGTGCCAGCAGAGAACCGGGACAGGGTTCCGAGCAGTACTTC
TRBD1	TRBV3-1	TRBJ1-3	.	CASSSTPGQQSSGNTIYF	TGTGCCAGCAGCTCGACCCCGGGACAGCAGAGCTCTGGAAACACCATATATTTT
TRBD1	TRBV12-3/TRBV12-4	TRBJ1-1	many	CASSPTGFNTEAFF	TGTGCCAGCAGTCCGACAGGGTTCAACACTGAAGCTTTCTTT
TRBD2	TRBV6-1	TRBJ2-7	.	CASMLAGGGYEQYF	TGTGCCAGCATGCTAGCGGGGGGCGGCTACGAGCAGTACTTC
.	TRBV6-5	TRBJ2-5	many	CASSYRRAWETQYF	TGTGCCAGCAGTTACCGTAGGGCGTGGGAGACCCAGTACTTC